This entry features one T cell receptor (beta chain) sequence. Its target is not known. This record comes from a study of cytomegalovirus exposure and HLA in healthy donors. General study findings and limits: Subsequent analysis revealed that first-cohort TCR clusters tended to co-occur in the roughly 120 validation repertoires.

Per germline, CDR1 SQVTM and CDR2 ANQGSEA. This CDR3 has 12 amino acids. Clones were sequenced by immunoSEQ multiplex PCR, and TCRdb holds only the in-frame ones, with some missing. Of 150,000 to 200,000 clones detected, approximately 90% appear once; the ten largest clones hold roughly 3%. The V gene is TRBV29-1, the J gene TRBJ1-4; D is unresolved. Sequencing was performed on PBMCs. This sequence originates from a man between 18 and 29 years old in good health and CMV-seronegative. The CDR3: CSTGYGNEKLFF. The CDR3 nucleotides read TGCAGTACGGGATACGGTAATGAAAAACTGTTTTTT.